This section outlines one TCR beta chain sequence together with its context. Diagnosis relied on clinical symptoms, serum thyroxine and TRAb, thyroid ultrasound and orbital computed tomography. The investigators amplified TCR beta CDR3 regions from RNA transcripts. HTBI primers were the set used in a first-round RT-PCR of the TCR CDR3. TCRdb redid the calling of the multiplex PCR reads with MiXCR, one entry per CDR3 protein. The sample lists 800,000 or so distinct CDR3 sequences, over 35% occurring once. The V and J ends lost 10 bases and 0 bases respectively, with 16 bases between them. Per germline, CDR1 ENHRY and CDR2 SYGVKD. This CDR3 has 14 amino acids. The data are from a study of T cells in Graves' hyperthyroidism and ophthalmopathy.

This TCR derives from a young man with Graves' hyperthyroidism. V usage is TRBV10-3 and J usage is TRBJ2-7, with a weak D call TRBD2 (5 bases). The material sequenced was blood. The CDR3 loop is CASRLQRHSYEQYF. The CDR3 nucleotides are TGTGCCAGCAGGTTACAGCGGCACTCCTACGAGCAGTACTTC.